This T cell receptor (beta chain) was profiled in a study of early T cells in non-severe SARS-CoV-2 infection. Overall study context: Unpaired chains resulted from sequencing bulk RNA of unsorted whole blood.

The germline V gene has CDR1 LGHNA and CDR2 YSLEER. This CDR3 comprises 15 residues. Individual cDNA molecules were tagged with unique molecular identifiers, the study reported. TCRdb used MiXCR to reprocess the 5' RACE reads, holding one entry per CDR3 protein. The sample has roughly 32,000 distinct CDR3 sequences, 5.5% to 8% seen once. A remark on this clonotype: The junction and the germline gene differ at one end; a read error may be behind it.

This receptor was obtained from an adult who was a healthcare worker with PCR-confirmed SARS-CoV-2 infection or an uninfected control (not recorded which). This chain links TRBV4-3 with TRBJ2-1; no reliable D call. Source material: whole blood. This chain's CDR3 is CASNQDGNRYNEQFF. The DNA of the CDR3 is TGCGCCAGCAACCAAGATGGTAACAGATACAATGAGCAGTTCTTC.